This passage covers 22 T cell receptor beta chains from one sample sequenced in a study of T cell changes during pregnancy in multiple sclerosis (dated by TCRdb to the late 2010s). The library was produced with the immunoSEQ multiplex PCR assay. The immuneACCESS repertoire file appears here via TCRdb, limited to in-frame rearrangements. These files lack a portion of the clones; in checked studies, under half of the deficit traces to unresolved V genes, and the cause of the others is not known. The table for this sample lists around 40,000 clones; 85% to 95% of them were counted only once. 0.39% of the sample lies in the top ten. The material was CD4+ T cells from peripheral blood mononuclear cells, obtained in the second trimester of pregnancy. Every receptor here comes from a female donor with multiple sclerosis, enrolled in a pregnancy study.

The rearrangement links TRBV28 to TRBJ1-4, with TRBD1 matching 9 bases. CDR3 length: 14 amino acids. After removal of 5 bases from V and 7 bases from J, the junction contained 5 bases not matched to a gene. The V gene's germline CDR1 is MDHEN and CDR2 SYDVKM. The CDR3 DNA follows: TGTGCCAGCAGTGGGGGACAGGGATTTGAAAAACTGTTTTTT. Translating it yields CASSGGQGFEKLFF.

The rearrangement links TRBV2 to TRBJ1-2; tentatively, D is TRBD1 (5 bases). The CDR3 runs to 14 residues. The germline gives CDR1 SNHLY, CDR2 FYNNEI. V lost 1 base to trimming and J lost 4 bases, with 10 bases between them. CDR3 residues: CASSEEAGVYGYTF. For the CDR3, the DNA is TGTGCCAGCAGTGAAGAAGCGGGGGTCTATGGCTACACCTTC.

CDR3 bases: TGTGCCTATAACAGGGGGCGGACAGATACGCAGTATTTT. This codes for CAYNRGRTDTQYF. The gene calls are TRBV30 and TRBJ2-3, with 9 nucleotides matching TRBD1. The CDR3 totals 13 residues. Germline loops: CDR1 GTSNPN, CDR2 SVGIG (reference sequence). The V segment lost 7 bases and the J segment 3 bases; nucleotides outside the gene matches: 5. Full variable domain (missing parts from reference TRBV30 and TRBJ2-3): SQTIHQWPATLVQPVGSPLSLECTVEGTSNPNLYWYRQAAGRGLQLLFYSVGIGQISSEVPQNLSASRPQDRQFILSSKKLLLSDSGFYLCAYNRGRTDTQYFGPGTRLTVL.

Comment on this clone: Additional DNA sequences in this sample encode the identical CDR3. V and J are TRBV5-4 and TRBJ2-2, with D hard to call. This CDR3 has 16 amino acids. V gave up 0 bases and J gave up 3 bases, with 12 bases separating them. CDR1 is SGHNT, CDR2 YYREEE, per germline (reference sequence). CDR3 region: CASSLAVSSDTGELFF. The CDR3 DNA sequence: TGTGCCAGCAGCTTGGCCGTTAGTTCCGACACCGGGGAGCTGTTTTTT.

This clone was seen more than once but under ten times. The chain is built from TRBV30 and TRBJ1-1; the match to TRBD1 covers 10 bases. The V gene end was trimmed by 1 base and the J gene end by 0 bases; junction bases not matched to a gene: 8. Germline CDR1 and CDR2: GTSNPN and SVGIG (reference sequence). The CDR3 extends over 17 amino acids. For the CDR3, the DNA is TGTGCCTGGAGTGACAGACAGGGGGCGGATATGAACACTGAAGCTTTCTTT. Protein: CAWSDRQGADMNTEAFF.

The chain joins TRBV9 to TRBJ1-1; 8 bases match TRBD1. Germline-derived CDR1 and CDR2 are SGDLS and YYNGEE. This CDR3 comprises 17 residues. J lost 5 bases, V lost 0 bases, and 12 bases had no gene match. In DNA, the CDR3 is TGTGCCAGCAGCGTAGCAGGGGCAGGGGGCGCCGGAACTGAAGCTTTCTTT. Amino acids: CASSVAGAGGAGTEAFF. Together with reference TRBV9 and TRBJ1-1, the CDR3 gives the full variable domain: DSGVTQTPKHLITATGQRVTLRCSPRSGDLSVYWYQQSLDQGLQFLIQYYNGEERAKGNILERFSAQQFPDLHSELNLSSLELGDSALYFCASSVAGAGGAGTEAFFGQGTRLTVV.

V gene TRBV19 combines with J gene TRBJ2-5; 10 nucleotides agree with TRBD1. CDR1 is LNHDA and CDR2 is SQIVND in the germline V gene (reference sequence). The CDR3 covers 14 residues. V was clipped by 5 bases and J by 5 bases; unmatched bases: 5. CDR3 amino acids: CASSQTGGIETQYF. The CDR3, as DNA: TGTGCCAGTAGTCAGACAGGGGGCATTGAGACCCAGTACTTC.

CDR3 DNA sequence: TGTGCCAGCTCACCATCCTCCTCAGGGAATCAGCCCCAGCATTTT. This gives the protein CASSPSSSGNQPQHF. This chain uses TRBV18 with TRBJ1-5; tentatively, D is TRBD1 (5 bases). Germline V gene lookup returns CDR1 KGHSH and CDR2 LQKENI. This CDR3 is built from 15 residues. The V end was cut by 2 bases, the J end by 4 bases, with 12 bases between.

This chain connects TRBV19 to TRBJ1-6; TRBD1 agrees at 7 bases. The germline V gene has CDR1 LNHDA and CDR2 SQIVND (reference sequence). CDR3 size: 15 residues. V was pared by 5 bases and J by 5 bases, with 6 bases of the junction left unmatched. In DNA, the CDR3 is TGTGCCAGTAGTTGGACAGGCGAAAATAATTCACCCCTCCACTTT. Residues: CASSWTGENNSPLHF.

This clone has only one observation. CDR3 sequence: CASSIPLAGGQDEQFF. The DNA of the CDR3 is TGCGCCAGCAGCATCCCCTTAGCGGGGGGCCAGGATGAGCAGTTCTTC. The V call is TRBV5-1, the J call TRBJ2-1, with 10 bases identical to TRBD2. With V trimmed by 4 bases and J by 8 bases, 12 bases remained unmatched. This CDR3 is built from 16 residues. CDR1 SGHRS and CDR2 YFSETQ come from the germline V gene.

The chain couples TRBV5-1 to TRBJ1-1; the D gene is possibly TRBD1 (5 bases). Trimming removed 0 bases at V and 1 base at J, with 16 bases between. The CDR3 contains 17 residues. CDR1 is SGHRS, CDR2 YFSETQ, per germline. The CDR3 reads CASSLAPDSNTNTEAFF. DNA for the CDR3: TGCGCCAGCAGCTTGGCGCCCGACAGTAATACGAACACTGAAGCTTTCTTT.

The V call is TRBV7-8, the J call TRBJ2-5; D possibly corresponds to TRBD1 (6 bases). The CDR3 has 13 amino acids. The ends were cut back, 4 bases at V and 7 bases at J, with 13 bases in the middle. Looked up from germline, CDR1 is SGHVS and CDR2 is FQNEAQ. The CDR3, as DNA: TGTGCCAGCAGCTCAAACAGGGAAGGGACCCAGTACTTC. It is translated as CASSSNREGTQYF.

This clone was counted once. The J gene is TRBJ1-5, the V gene TRBV5-1; 7 bases align to TRBD1. This CDR3 spans 15 amino acids. The V gene end was trimmed by 0 bases and the J gene end by 1 base; junction bases not matched to a gene: 1. From germline, CDR1 is SGHRS and CDR2 YFSETQ. CDR3 residues: CASSLAGGSNQPQHF. The CDR3 DNA sequence: TGCGCCAGCAGCTTGGCAGGGGGAAGCAATCAGCCCCAGCATTTT.

The chain carries TRBV27 and TRBJ1-4; D is unclear. V gave up 5 bases and J gave up 2 bases, with 21 bases separating them. This CDR3 has 18 residues. Germline values: CDR1 MNHEY, CDR2 SMNVEV (reference sequence). The CDR3 reads CASSPVPGGFATNEKLFF. CDR3 sequence (DNA): TGTGCCAGCAGTCCCGTCCCGGGTGGCTTTGCGACTAATGAAAAACTGTTTTTT.

The V and J genes are TRBV2 and TRBJ1-1; 7 bases map to TRBD1. Germline V CDR1 and CDR2: SNHLY, FYNNEI. The junction had 4 bases not matched to a gene; V was cut back by 6 bases and J by 0 bases. This CDR3 is 14 amino acids long. The CDR3 coding sequence is TGTGCCAGCAGCAAGGGACAGATGAACACTGAAGCTTTCTTT. It yields the protein CASSKGQMNTEAFF.

The rearrangement joins TRBV2 to TRBJ1-5, with D unresolved. The length of the CDR3 is 14 residues. Trimming took off 4 bases at V and 2 bases at J, with 9 bases between the two ends. Germline CDR1 is SNHLY and CDR2 is FYNNEI. Here the CDR3 reads CASSAIEGNQPQHF. The CDR3 region has the DNA TGTGCCAGCAGTGCCATTGAGGGCAATCAGCCCCAGCATTTT.

The chain is built from TRBV6-1 and TRBJ1-5, with D maybe TRBD1 (5 bases). Per the germline V gene, CDR1 is MNHNS and CDR2 is SASEGT. The V and J ends lost 5 bases and 5 bases respectively, with 13 bases between them. The CDR3 runs to 14 residues. The CDR3: CASSPLDTHQPQHF. The CDR3 DNA reads TGTGCCAGCAGTCCATTGGACACACATCAGCCCCAGCATTTT.

V gene TRBV6-4 combines with J gene TRBJ2-6, with 8 bases that match TRBD1. The CDR3 has 16 amino acids. The germline CDR1 and CDR2 sequences are MRHNA and SNTAGT. V dropped 6 bases and J dropped 2; count of bases not matched to a gene: 6. For the CDR3, the DNA is TGTGCCAGCAGCGCGGACAGGGACGCTGGGGCCAACGTCCTGACTTTC. Residues: CASSADRDAGANVLTF.

The V gene is TRBV7-9, the J gene TRBJ1-4, with D possibly being TRBD1 (5 bases). Trimming stripped 5 bases from V and 8 bases from J, with 21 bases between. CDR1 and CDR2 (germline): SEHNR, FQNEAQ (reference sequence). The CDR3 runs 16 residues. CDR3 sequence (DNA): TGTGCCAGCAGCATACCCCGGGCAGGGTCAAAGGAAAAACTGTTTTTT. This translates into CASSIPRAGSKEKLFF.

The chain couples TRBV7-7 to TRBJ2-7; D is perhaps TRBD1 (5 bases). V dropped 5 bases and J dropped 2 bases, with 19 bases sitting between them. CDR3 size: 16 residues. CDR1 and CDR2 (germline): SSHAT, FNYEAQ (reference sequence). In DNA, the CDR3 is TGTGCCAGCAGCCCCTCTCCCAGGGCCCCAGCCTACGAGCAGTACTTC. Translation gives CASSPSPRAPAYEQYF.

The chain uses TRBV10-3 and TRBJ2-7, with 10 positions matching TRBD1. Germline V gene data show CDR1 as ENHRY and CDR2 as SYGVKD. There are 14 residues in the CDR3. Germline trimming cut 4 bases from V and 7 bases from J; bases unmatched to any gene: 7. The CDR3 loop is CAISARDRGGEQYF. The CDR3, as DNA: TGTGCCATCAGTGCCCGGGACAGGGGTGGGGAGCAGTACTTC.

The chain carries TRBV6-5 and TRBJ1-4; 7 bases align to TRBD1. The V gene's germline CDR1 is MNHEY and CDR2 SVGAGI. After removal of 4 bases from V and 3 bases from J, the junction contained 2 bases not matched to a gene. The CDR3 totals 14 residues. CDR3 protein: CASSSGQPNEKLFF. DNA for the CDR3: TGTGCCAGCAGTTCGGGACAGCCTAATGAAAAACTGTTTTTT.